Detailed here is one TCR beta chain. Its antigen is not known. This sample is part of a study of PD-1 blockade in classical Hodgkin lymphoma. Study observations and caveats: The study found complete responders had baseline diversity similar to newly diagnosed patients.

Sequenced by immunoSEQ multiplex PCR; TCRdb stores in-frame clones only, minus some. The sample carries about 26,000 clones, about 67% recorded once. Every patient experienced relapse after autologous stem cell transplantation, and brentuximab vedotin exposure varied. There are 15 residues in the CDR3. Trimming took off 1 base at V and 0 bases at J, with 9 bases between the two ends. Germline CDR1 reads ENHRY; CDR2 reads SYGVKD. V is TRBV10-3 and J is TRBJ1-1; no firm D call. This sample comprised peripheral blood mononuclear cells (PBMCs), obtained before the second cycle of nivolumab. The TCR comes from a human donor with classical Hodgkin lymphoma. In DNA form, the CDR3 reads TGTGCCATCAGTGAGTGGGCACCCATGAACACTGAAGCTTTCTTT. Amino acids: CAISEWAPMNTEAFF.